The 16 T cell receptor beta chains reported below all come from one sample, sequenced in a study of T cells in tumors after PD-1 blockade. TCRdb's table, derived via immunoSEQ multiplex PCR, lists solely in-frame clones and lacks some. The sample gives approximately 60,000 clones, roughly 77% of which show up once; around 15% is in the top ten. Sequences were derived from PBMCs, sampled before anti-PD-1 treatment. The receptors shown here come from a human donor with basal cell carcinoma.

In this sample, this clone turned up a few times. This chain links TRBV10-3 with TRBJ1-5, with D perhaps TRBD1 (5 bases). Germline V gives CDR1 ENHRY, CDR2 SYGVKD. This CDR3 spans 14 amino acids. Trimming pared 0 bases from V and 5 bases from J, leaving 8 bases between. Here the CDR3 reads CAISESGAYQPQHF. The DNA of the CDR3 is TGTGCCATCAGTGAGTCCGGGGCATATCAGCCCCAGCATTTT.

The chain combines TRBV5-6 with TRBJ1-4; D gene ambiguous. Germline CDR1 reads SGHDT; CDR2 reads YYEEEE. Deletions cut 2 bases from V and 4 bases from J, with 6 bases between. The CDR3 has 13 residues. For the CDR3, the DNA is TGTGCCAGCAGCTTTACCATTAATGAAAAACTGTTTTTT. Translated, it gives CASSFTINEKLFF.

The chain carries TRBV10-3 and TRBJ2-7; D is undetermined. Trimming shortened V by 6 bases and J by 4 bases, and 10 bases separated the two germline ends. CDR1 and CDR2 (germline): ENHRY, SYGVKD. The CDR3 contains 12 residues. DNA for the CDR3: TGTGCCATCAGCCCCAAGGGATACGAGCAGTACTTC. The encoded protein is CAISPKGYEQYF.

The chain is built from TRBV7-2 and TRBJ2-7, with 8 bases identical to TRBD2. V was clipped by 2 bases and J by 1 base; unmatched bases: 4. Germline CDR1 SGHTA, CDR2 FQGNSA. The CDR3 is 15 residues long. DNA of the CDR3: TGTGCCAGCAGCTTAAGCGGGGGCGCTTCCTACGAGCAGTACTTC. Its protein is CASSLSGGASYEQYF.

The chain is built from TRBV5-1 and TRBJ1-2; 7 bases are shared with TRBD1. Germline assignment: CDR1 SGHRS and CDR2 YFSETQ. J lost 0 bases, V lost 4 bases, and 6 bases had no gene match. The CDR3 has 15 residues. This CDR3 reads CASSDSGGANYGYTF. The CDR3 DNA is TGCGCCAGCAGCGATTCAGGGGGAGCTAACTATGGCTACACCTTC.

In this sample, this clone turned up a few times. The genes are TRBV9 and TRBJ1-2; possible D gene TRBD1, 6 bases. Germline CDR1 SGDLS, CDR2 YYNGEE. The V gene lost 3 bases and the J gene lost 6 bases, with 9 bases spanning the gap. There are 12 residues in the CDR3. CDR3 region: CASSGQVNGYTF. CDR3 coding DNA: TGTGCCAGCAGCGGACAGGTTAATGGCTACACCTTC. Drawing the rest from reference TRBV9 and TRBJ1-2, the complete variable domain is DSGVTQTPKHLITATGQRVTLRCSPRSGDLSVYWYQQSLDQGLQFLIQYYNGEERAKGNILERFSAQQFPDLHSELNLSSLELGDSALYFCASSGQVNGYTFGSGTRLTVV.

The chain joins TRBV6-6 to TRBJ2-5; D unresolved. V lost 6 bases to trimming and J lost 7 bases, with 9 bases between them. CDR3 length equals 11 residues. CDR1 is MNHNY, CDR2 SVGAGI, per germline (reference sequence). The CDR3 DNA reads as TGTGCCAGCAGAAGGGATCGGACCCAGTACTTC. This translates into CASRRDRTQYF.

This clone was counted a few times. The V call is TRBV6-2 or TRBV6-3, the J call TRBJ2-7; weak D call: TRBD1 (5 bases). V shed 4 bases and J shed 7 bases, with 8 bases lying between them. From germline, CDR1 is MNHEY and CDR2 SVGEGT. This CDR3 contains 11 residues. The chain's CDR3 is CASSSNREQYF. The CDR3 nucleotides are TGTGCCAGCAGTTCCAACAGGGAGCAGTACTTC.

V is TRBV6-1 and J is TRBJ1-2; D call uncertain. The CDR3 length is 13 residues. V was shortened by 2 bases and J by 4 bases, with 8 bases between the two germline ends. Germline V gene sequence: CDR1 MNHNS, CDR2 SASEGT. CDR3 bases: TGTGCCAGCAGTGAATGGACGGGCTATGGCTACACCTTC. It specifies CASSEWTGYGYTF.

Details on this clone: In the same sample, other DNA sequences code for this CDR3. This sequence joins TRBV7-3 and TRBJ2-5, with a possible D match to TRBD2 (6 bases). The germline gives CDR1 SGHTA, CDR2 FQGTGA. V lost 5 bases to trimming and J lost 5 bases, with 12 bases between them. The CDR3 has 13 amino acids. The CDR3 spells CASSRGGGETQYF. The DNA of the CDR3 is TGTGCCAGCAGCCGAGGCGGAGGGGAGACCCAGTACTTC.

The V call is TRBV5-4, the J call TRBJ1-4; 8 bases fit TRBD1. Germline assignment: CDR1 SGHNT and CDR2 YYREEE (reference sequence). The trim removed 1 base at V and 4 bases at J, leaving 3 bases unmatched. The CDR3 extends over 15 amino acids. The CDR3 region is CASSLQGAGNEKLFF. DNA of the CDR3: TGTGCCAGCAGCTTGCAGGGGGCGGGTAATGAAAAACTGTTTTTT.

The chain is built from TRBV6-5 and TRBJ1-4, with 7 bases lining up with TRBD1. The germline gives CDR1 MNHEY, CDR2 SVGAGI. J gave up 4 bases and V 2 bases, and 4 bases lay outside the gene matches. This CDR3 spans 15 amino acids. The CDR3 DNA reads TGTGCCAGCAGTTACCGGACAGGAGTTAATGAAAAACTGTTTTTT. Its protein product is CASSYRTGVNEKLFF.

The chain couples TRBV6-1 to TRBJ2-2, with 8 bases that match TRBD2. This CDR3 contains 16 residues. Germline-derived CDR1 and CDR2 are MNHNS and SASEGT. With V trimmed by 2 bases and J by 4 bases, 6 bases remained unmatched. The CDR3, as DNA: TGTGCCAGCAGTGAACCCGCCGGGACTAGCACCGGGGAGCTGTTTTTT. Translating it yields CASSEPAGTSTGELFF.

A single count supports this clone. The rearrangement joins TRBV5-1 to TRBJ2-3, with 10 bases aligning to TRBD2. V lost 4 bases, J lost 4 bases, and 3 bases stayed unmatched. There are 14 residues in the CDR3. The germline V gene has CDR1 SGHRS and CDR2 YFSETQ. CDR3 in amino acids: CASSLSGGPDTQYF. CDR3 sequence (DNA): TGCGCCAGCAGCCTTAGCGGGGGGCCAGATACGCAGTATTTT.

This clone showed up just once. CDR3 residues: CASSATGGTDTQYF. The DNA for the CDR3 is TGTGCCAGCAGTGCAACGGGCGGCACAGATACGCAGTATTTT. The chain couples TRBV2 to TRBJ2-3; D call uncertain. Germline CDR1 SNHLY, CDR2 FYNNEI. Trimming took 4 bases from V and 1 from J, leaving 9 bases between them. CDR3 length: 14 residues.

The chain employs TRBV5-8 and TRBJ1-2; D ambiguous. V was clipped by 9 bases and J by 0 bases, with 9 bases between them. CDR1 and CDR2 from the germline V gene are SGHTS and YDEGEE. The length of the CDR3 is 12 residues. This CDR3 is CATGPANYGYTF. CDR3 DNA sequence: TGTGCCACCGGGCCAGCTAACTATGGCTACACCTTC. The whole variable domain, remainder taken from reference TRBV5-8 and TRBJ1-2, is EAGVTQSPTHLIKTRGQQATLRCSPISGHTSVYWYQQALGLGLQFLLWYDEGEERNRGNFPPRFSGRQFPNYSSELNVNALELEDSALYLCATGPANYGYTFGSGTRLTVV.